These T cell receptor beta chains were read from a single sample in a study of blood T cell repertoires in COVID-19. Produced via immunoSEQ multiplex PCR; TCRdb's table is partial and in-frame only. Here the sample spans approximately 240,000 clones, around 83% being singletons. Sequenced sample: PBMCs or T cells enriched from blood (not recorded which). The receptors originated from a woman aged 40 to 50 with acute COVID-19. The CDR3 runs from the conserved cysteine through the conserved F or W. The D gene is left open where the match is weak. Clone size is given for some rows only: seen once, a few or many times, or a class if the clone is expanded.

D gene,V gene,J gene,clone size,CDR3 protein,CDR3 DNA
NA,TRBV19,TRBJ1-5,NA,CASSTPGNNQPQHF,TGTGCCAGTAGTACCCCAGGGAACAATCAGCCCCAGCATTTT
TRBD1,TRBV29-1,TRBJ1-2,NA,CSVGTRTGEGYTF,TGCAGCGTGGGAACCCGGACAGGGGAAGGCTACACCTTC
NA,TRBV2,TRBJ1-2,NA,CASKGDGYTF,TGTGCCAGCAAGGGGGATGGCTACACCTTC
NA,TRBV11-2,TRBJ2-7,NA,CASMQRPGLLSYEQYF,TGTGCCAGCATGCAACGACCGGGACTCCTCTCCTACGAGCAGTACTTC
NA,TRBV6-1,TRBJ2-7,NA,CASSEARTAMYF,TGTGCCAGCAGTGAGGCCAGGACAGCGATGTACTTC
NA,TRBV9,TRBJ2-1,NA,CASSVAGDEQFF,TGTGCCAGCAGCGTGGCGGGCGATGAGCAGTTCTTC
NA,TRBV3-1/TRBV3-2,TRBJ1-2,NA,CASSRRQEYSYGYTF,TGTGCCAGCAGCCGGCGACAGGAATACAGCTATGGCTACACCTTC
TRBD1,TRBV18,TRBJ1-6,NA,CASSPPGTESYNSPLHF,TGTGCCAGCTCTCCTCCCGGGACAGAATCCTATAATTCACCCCTCCACTTT
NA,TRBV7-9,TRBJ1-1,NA,CASSLGRTNTEAFF,TGTGCCAGCAGCTTGGGTAGGACTAACACTGAAGCTTTCTTT
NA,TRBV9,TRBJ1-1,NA,CASNRVGNTEAFF,TGTGCCAGCAATCGGGTGGGGAACACTGAAGCTTTCTTT
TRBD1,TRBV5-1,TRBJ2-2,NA,CASSRTGGVGELFF,TGCGCCAGCAGCCGGACAGGGGGTGTCGGGGAGCTGTTTTTT
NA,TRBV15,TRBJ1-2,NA,CATRSKNRIGYTF,TGTGCCACCAGGTCTAAGAACAGGATAGGCTACACCTTC
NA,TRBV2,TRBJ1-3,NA,CASNPTYHDSGNTIYF,TGTGCCAGCAACCCTACCTATCACGACTCTGGAAACACCATATATTTT
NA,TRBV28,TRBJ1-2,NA,CASATGDYGYTF,TGTGCCAGCGCTACGGGAGACTATGGCTACACCTTC
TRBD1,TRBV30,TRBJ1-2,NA,CAWNRQGDYGYTF,TGTGCCTGGAATCGGCAGGGGGACTATGGCTACACCTTC
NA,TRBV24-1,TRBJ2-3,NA,CATSDLRGTDTQYF,TGTGCCACCAGTGATTTGCGGGGCACAGATACGCAGTATTTT
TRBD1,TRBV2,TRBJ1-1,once,CASSGEQGARDTEAFF,TGTGCCAGCAGTGGAGAACAGGGGGCGCGCGACACTGAAGCTTTCTTT
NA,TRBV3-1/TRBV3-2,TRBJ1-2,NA,CASSTPTGYFGYTF,TGTGCCAGCAGCACGCCAACAGGGTACTTTGGCTACACCTTC
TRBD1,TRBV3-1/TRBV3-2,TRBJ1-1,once,CASSQADRGAGEAFF,TGTGCCAGCAGCCAGGCCGACAGGGGGGCAGGTGAAGCTTTCTTT
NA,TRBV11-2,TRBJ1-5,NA,CASSPQGRNQPQHF,TGTGCCAGCAGCCCTCAGGGTCGCAATCAGCCCCAGCATTTT
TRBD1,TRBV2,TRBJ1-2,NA,CASSEWTGYGYTF,TGTGCCAGCAGTGAGTGGACAGGCTATGGCTACACCTTC
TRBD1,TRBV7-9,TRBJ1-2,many,CASSSGTGDRANYGYTF,TGTGCCAGCAGCTCGGGGACAGGGGACAGGGCTAACTATGGCTACACCTTC
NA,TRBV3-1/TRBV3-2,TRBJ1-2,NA,CASTSSGGGVYGYTF,TGTGCCAGCACCTCGTCTGGGGGAGGGGTCTATGGCTACACCTTC
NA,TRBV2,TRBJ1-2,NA,CASSEAYEVYTF,TGTGCCAGCAGTGAAGCCTACGAAGTCTACACCTTC
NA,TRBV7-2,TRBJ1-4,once,CASSLQGGVGEKLFF,TGTGCCAGCAGCCTGCAGGGAGGAGTGGGAGAAAAACTGTTTTTT
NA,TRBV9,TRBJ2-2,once,CASSVGGANTGELFF,TGTGCCAGCAGCGTAGGCGGAGCGAACACCGGGGAGCTGTTTTTT
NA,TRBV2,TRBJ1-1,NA,CASTVNTEAFF,TGTGCCAGCACGGTGAACACTGAAGCTTTCTTT